Reported below is one T cell receptor beta chain. Its antigen remains unknown. TCRdb keeps only in-frame clones here, not all; method: immunoSEQ multiplex PCR. The sample records roughly 120,000 clones, over 75% being singletons. The sample is drawn from a study of T cell responses to AZD1222 COVID-19 vaccine. The CDR3 length is 11 residues. The V gene end was trimmed by 8 bases and the J gene end by 4 bases; junction bases not matched to a gene: 2. Germline V gene lookup returns CDR1 SEHNR and CDR2 FQNEAQ (reference sequence). Study-level results: The span of vaccine-associated CD4 TCRs extended across spike, with dominance at 160-218 and 743-854. Clonal diversity was possibly underestimated, and the donors were mostly white British, with more females. Targets within unmutated variant regions were reportedly found for nearly half of spike-specific TCRs.

The source was peripheral blood, collected on day 0 of AZD1222 vaccination. The source of this sequence is an adult in good health. The genes are TRBV7-9 and TRBJ2-7; 7 positions agree with TRBD2. The CDR3 nucleotides read TGTGCCAGCGGGCGGGAGTACGAGCAGTACTTC. Translation gives CASGREYEQYF. The full variable domain, with the rest looked up from reference TRBV7-9 and TRBJ2-7, is DTGVSQNPRHKITKRGQNVTFRCDPISEHNRLYWYRQTLGQGPEFLTYFQNEAQLEKSRLLSDRFSAERPKGSFSTLEIQRTEQGDSAMYLCASGREYEQYFGPGTRLTVT.